This is a list of T cell receptor beta chains from one sample in a study of technical replicates of blood from a few donors. The method was immunoSEQ multiplex PCR; TCRdb's version includes in-frame clones alone and lacks a portion of them. The sample yields about 80,000 clones, 90% to 95% seen once. Sequencing was performed on T cells isolated from PBMCs. The receptor source for this set is a human donor in good health. CDR3s include the opening cysteine and the closing phenylalanine or tryptophan. Fields, in order: V gene, clone size, D gene, J gene, CDR3 length, CDR3 protein, CDR3 DNA. D genes are given only for firm matches. Clone sizes are given selectively: once, few, many, or a class where the clone is expanded.

>TRBV11-1|few|TRBD2|TRBJ2-1|14
CASSRTSGRGEQFF
TGTGCCAGCAGCCGGACTAGCGGGAGAGGCGAGCAGTTCTTC
>TRBV11-3|NA|NA|TRBJ2-2|16
CASSLEGGIGSGELFF
TGTGCCAGCAGCTTAGAAGGAGGAATCGGGAGCGGGGAGCTGTTTTTT
>TRBV7-9|NA|NA|TRBJ2-7|14
CASSLVGRAYEQYF
TGTGCCAGCAGCTTAGTGGGCCGAGCTTACGAGCAGTACTTC
>TRBV7-9|once|NA|TRBJ2-7|13
CASSFIQGYEQYF
TGTGCCAGCAGCTTCATTCAGGGGTACGAGCAGTACTTC
>TRBV7-9|NA|NA|TRBJ2-1|17
CASPSRSEHGPLNEQFF
TGTGCCAGCCCTAGCCGGTCCGAACACGGTCCGCTCAATGAGCAGTTCTTC
>TRBV4-3|NA|NA|TRBJ1-2|13
CASSQDGDYGYTF
TGCGCCAGCAGCCAAGACGGGGACTATGGCTACACCTTC
>TRBV10-3|once|NA|TRBJ2-2|13
CAISGVTTGELFF
TGTGCCATCAGCGGAGTCACCACCGGGGAGCTGTTTTTT
>TRBV13|once|NA|TRBJ2-7|16
CASSPSSAGLPYEQYF
TGTGCCAGCAGTCCCTCATCAGCGGGTTTACCCTACGAGCAGTACTTC
>TRBV27|NA|NA|TRBJ2-1|15
CASSLGGTSYNEQFF
TGTGCCAGCAGTTTAGGCGGGACGTCTTACAATGAGCAGTTCTTC
>TRBV19|NA|TRBD2|TRBJ2-7|14
CASSVTSGIYEQYF
TGTGCCAGTAGTGTGACTAGCGGGATCTACGAGCAGTACTTC
>TRBV5-4|NA|NA|TRBJ2-1|12
CASSAGHNEQFF
TGTGCCAGCAGCGCAGGGCACAATGAGCAGTTCTTC
>TRBV7-9|NA|NA|TRBJ2-1|14
CASSLPGRFNEQFF
TGTGCCAGCAGCCTCCCCGGCAGGTTCAATGAGCAGTTCTTC
>TRBV28|NA|TRBD2|TRBJ2-7|15
CASSQIAGESYEQYF
TGTGCCAGCAGTCAGATAGCGGGGGAGTCCTACGAGCAGTACTTC
>TRBV10-3|NA|TRBD1|TRBJ2-6|16
CASRDRYFTGANVLTF
TGTGCCAGCCGGGACAGGTACTTTACCGGGGCCAACGTCCTGACTTTC
>TRBV14|NA|NA|TRBJ2-2|17
CASSQSFGGTLSGELFF
TGTGCCAGCAGCCAGTCGTTCGGCGGGACTTTGTCCGGGGAGCTGTTTTTT
>TRBV19|NA|NA|TRBJ2-2|12
CASIQNTGELFF
TGTGCCAGTATTCAGAACACCGGGGAGCTGTTTTTT
>TRBV5-5|NA|NA|TRBJ2-2|14
CASSLGQATGELFF
TGTGCCAGCAGCTTGGGACAGGCCACCGGGGAGCTGTTTTTT
>TRBV28|NA|NA|TRBJ1-4|14
CASTNRATNEKLFF
TGTGCCAGCACAAACAGAGCAACTAATGAAAAACTGTTTTTT
>TRBV5-6|NA|NA|TRBJ1-1|16
CASSSSPGGGGTEAFF
TGTGCCAGCAGCTCATCGCCGGGGGGGGGAGGCACTGAAGCTTTCTTT
>TRBV15|NA|NA|TRBJ2-1|17
CATSRVRGLGVWNEQFF
TGTGCCACCAGCAGAGTCCGAGGCCTAGGTGTTTGGAATGAGCAGTTCTTC
>TRBV11-2|NA|TRBD2|TRBJ2-3|16
CASSPILAGVGDTQYF
TGTGCCAGCAGCCCTATTCTAGCGGGAGTGGGGGATACGCAGTATTTT
>TRBV7-2|NA|TRBD1|TRBJ2-1|14
CASSFGQVSNEQFF
TGTGCCAGCAGCTTCGGACAGGTCAGCAATGAGCAGTTCTTC
>TRBV5-6|NA|TRBD2|TRBJ2-5|15
CASSSTSGNQETQYF
TGTGCCAGCAGCTCGACTAGCGGCAATCAAGAGACCCAGTACTTC
>TRBV7-9|NA|TRBD1|TRBJ2-7|15
CASSPRTGGSYEQYF
TGTGCCAGCAGCCCCCGGACAGGGGGAAGCTACGAGCAGTACTTC
>TRBV6-6|NA|NA|TRBJ1-5|12
CASAYSNQPQHF
TGTGCCAGCGCCTATAGCAATCAGCCCCAGCATTTT
>TRBV15|NA|NA|TRBJ1-1|16
CATSREGGVMNTEAFF
TGTGCCACCAGCAGAGAGGGCGGGGTGATGAACACTGAAGCTTTCTTT
>TRBV7-6|NA|TRBD1|TRBJ2-7|14
CASSPAPTGNEQYF
TGTGCCAGCAGCCCTGCCCCGACAGGGAACGAGCAGTACTTC
>TRBV6-1|NA|NA|TRBJ1-5|14
CASRPTGTVQPQHF
TGTGCCAGCAGACCGACAGGCACAGTTCAGCCCCAGCATTTT
>TRBV15|NA|NA|TRBJ1-1|13
CATSSDLNTEAFF
TGTGCCACCAGTTCAGACTTGAACACTGAAGCTTTCTTT
>TRBV29-1|NA|NA|TRBJ2-2|13
CSVRQSSSGELFF
TGCAGCGTCAGACAGAGTTCGTCCGGGGAGCTGTTTTTT
>TRBV19|NA|TRBD1|TRBJ1-2|13
CASSIQGNYGYTF
TGTGCCAGTAGCATACAGGGGAACTATGGCTACACCTTC
>TRBV6-5|NA|NA|TRBJ1-3|14
CASSYSEGENTIYF
TGTGCCAGCAGTTACTCGGAGGGAGAAAACACCATATATTTT
>TRBV18|NA|TRBD1|TRBJ2-7|13
CASSPRTGFEQYF
TGTGCCAGCTCCCCCCGGACAGGGTTCGAGCAGTACTTC
>TRBV4-1|NA|NA|TRBJ2-2|15
CASSQGPVNTGELFF
TGCGCCAGCAGCCAAGGTCCGGTTAACACCGGGGAGCTGTTTTTT
>TRBV5-3|NA|TRBD2|TRBJ2-7|16
CARSLNLAGWDYEQYF
TGTGCCAGAAGCTTGAATCTAGCGGGTTGGGACTACGAGCAGTACTTC
>TRBV27|NA|NA|TRBJ2-2|14
CASIRGRGTGELFF
TGTGCCAGCATTAGGGGGAGAGGGACCGGGGAGCTGTTTTTT
>TRBV21-1|NA|NA|TRBJ1-1|12
CASAAGRTEAFF
TGTGCCAGCGCGGCAGGGCGTACTGAAGCTTTCTTT
>TRBV7-8|NA|NA|TRBJ2-2|14
CASSDRTNTGELFF
TGTGCCAGCAGTGACAGAACGAACACCGGGGAGCTGTTTTTT
>TRBV5-8|NA|NA|TRBJ1-1|14
CASSLARENTEAFF
TGTGCCAGCAGCTTGGCCAGGGAGAACACTGAAGCTTTCTTT
>TRBV18|NA|NA|TRBJ1-2|14
CASSLGGIDYGYTF
TGTGCCAGCTCACTGGGGGGGATTGACTATGGCTACACCTTC
>TRBV9|NA|TRBD1|TRBJ1-1|16
CASSVGLGTENTEAFF
TGTGCCAGCAGCGTAGGTCTTGGGACAGAGAACACTGAAGCTTTCTTT
>TRBV7-8|NA|NA|TRBJ2-1|13
CASSLAARNEQFF
TGTGCCAGCAGCTTAGCCGCTAGGAATGAGCAGTTCTTC
>TRBV28|NA|NA|TRBJ2-3|18
CASSSPKSPYSSTDTQYF
TGTGCCAGCAGTTCCCCCAAGAGCCCTTACTCTAGCACAGATACGCAGTATTTT
>TRBV9|NA|TRBD2|TRBJ2-7|15
CASSLGLADSYEQYF
TGTGCCAGCAGCTTGGGACTAGCGGATTCCTACGAGCAGTACTTC
>TRBV28|NA|NA|TRBJ1-2|11
CASQGNYGYTF
TGTGCCAGTCAGGGTAACTATGGCTACACCTTC
>TRBV23-1|once|TRBD1|TRBJ2-2|18
CASSQSYGTDRESGELFF
TGCGCCAGCAGTCAATCTTATGGGACCGACAGGGAAAGCGGGGAGCTGTTTTTT
>TRBV19|NA|NA|TRBJ1-5|17
CASSISRQINSNQPQHF
TGTGCCAGTAGTATAAGCCGACAGATTAATAGCAATCAGCCCCAGCATTTT
>TRBV5-1|few|NA|TRBJ1-1|15
CASSLGGDRNTEAFF
TGCGCCAGCAGCTTGGGGGGTGACAGGAACACTGAAGCTTTCTTT
>TRBV10-1|NA|TRBD2|TRBJ2-1|18
CASSEGLAGGNVINEQFF
TGCGCCAGCAGTGAGGGACTAGCGGGAGGGAATGTTATAAATGAGCAGTTCTTC
>TRBV19|NA|NA|TRBJ1-1|12
CASRQGGTEAFF
TGTGCCAGTAGGCAGGGTGGCACTGAAGCTTTCTTT
>TRBV7-9|NA|TRBD1|TRBJ1-2|14
CASSLGTGYYGYTF
TGTGCCAGCAGCTTAGGGACAGGGTACTATGGCTACACCTTC
>TRBV28|NA|NA|TRBJ1-5|15
CASSIITTGNQPQHF
TGTGCCAGCAGCATCATTACTACGGGCAATCAGCCCCAGCATTTT
>TRBV27|NA|NA|TRBJ2-3|14
CASSLGGFRDTQYF
TGTGCCAGCAGTTTAGGCGGGTTTCGAGATACGCAGTATTTT
>TRBV11-1|once|NA|TRBJ2-3|15
CASSFSSGEGDTQYF
TGTGCCAGCAGCTTTTCGAGCGGTGAGGGAGATACGCAGTATTTT
>TRBV2|NA|TRBD2|TRBJ2-3|14
CASQLAGGPVTQYF
TGTGCCAGCCAACTAGCGGGAGGCCCCGTTACGCAGTATTTT
>TRBV27|NA|TRBD2|TRBJ2-3|19
CASSLFSGSRIGYTDTQYF
TGTGCCAGCAGTCTCTTTAGCGGGAGTAGGATTGGGTACACAGATACGCAGTATTTT
>TRBV10-3|NA|NA|TRBJ1-5|12
CAIAGPNQPQHF
TGTGCCATTGCGGGACCCAATCAGCCCCAGCATTTT
>TRBV5-4|NA|NA|TRBJ2-1|15
CASSLDRLSHNEQFF
TGTGCCAGCAGCTTGGACCGCCTAAGTCACAATGAGCAGTTCTTC
>TRBV5-1|NA|NA|TRBJ2-2|15
CASSLWTDSTGELFF
TGCGCCAGCAGCCTCTGGACGGACTCCACCGGGGAGCTGTTTTTT